The 14 T cell receptor beta chains in this list originate from one sample, sequenced in a study of cytomegalovirus exposure and HLA in healthy donors. 13 Jbeta primers and 60 Vbeta primers were used for the PCR. Measured with immunoSEQ multiplex PCR; TCRdb has only the in-frame clones, and not every one. This sample has 200,000 or so clones, with 70% to 90% found just once. Sequenced material: PBMCs. The source is a young woman in good health and CMV-seropositive.

The V call is TRBV7-6, the J call TRBJ1-6, with a weak D call TRBD1 (5 bases). The CDR3 is made up of 14 amino acids. Per germline, CDR1 SGHVS and CDR2 FNYEAQ. Trimming pared 5 bases from V and 7 bases from J, leaving 12 bases between. In nucleotides, the CDR3 is TGTGCCAGCAGCCTAACGGGGGTGAATTCACCCCTCCACTTT. Amino acid sequence: CASSLTGVNSPLHF.

This chain joins TRBV21-1 and TRBJ1-4. TRBV21-1 is classified as a pseudogene. CDR3 size: 17 residues. The CDR3 coding sequence is TGTGCCAGCAGCCCCCACGCGGGCCAGAAATTCGGTGAAAAACTGTTTTTT. This sequence encodes CASSPHAGQKFGEKLFF.

The chain is built from TRBV11-2 and TRBJ2-3; 12 bases fit TRBD2. J was trimmed by 4 bases and V by 0 bases; bases with no gene match: 8. The germline V gene has CDR1 SGHAT and CDR2 FQNNGV. There are 18 residues in the CDR3. CDR3 coding DNA: TGTGCCAGCAGCTTAGATCCTAGCGGGGGGGCCGAGCCAGATACGCAGTATTTT. It codes for CASSLDPSGGAEPDTQYF.

The gene calls are TRBV7-9 and TRBJ1-2; 10 nucleotides match TRBD1. Unmatched junction bases numbered 8, after V lost 5 bases and J lost 2 bases. The length of the CDR3 is 16 residues. CDR1 and CDR2 (germline): SEHNR, FQNEAQ (reference sequence). The CDR3 sequence is CASSGQGEVRNYGYTF. The CDR3 DNA follows: TGTGCCAGCAGCGGACAGGGGGAAGTTCGGAACTATGGCTACACCTTC.

This chain joins TRBV14 and TRBJ1-5, with TRBD1 matching 7 bases. The CDR3 spans 19 residues. After removal of 4 bases from V and 1 base from J, the junction contained 16 bases not matched to a gene. Per germline, CDR1 SGHDN and CDR2 FVKESK. CDR3 in amino acids: CASSPDQGQEGGSNQPQHF. The CDR3 DNA reads TGTGCCAGCAGCCCCGACCAAGGACAGGAGGGTGGGAGCAATCAGCCCCAGCATTTT.

The chain combines TRBV6-5 with TRBJ2-7; D call uncertain. The V gene lost 8 bases and the J gene lost 2 bases, with 16 bases spanning the gap. Germline lookup yields CDR1 MNHEY and CDR2 SVGAGI. The CDR3 has 14 residues. The CDR3 loop reads CASAPRRSTYEQYF. In nucleotides, the CDR3 is TGTGCCAGCGCCCCCCGGCGGAGTACCTACGAGCAGTACTTC.

There are a few counts of this clone. A read error may produce the germline difference seen at one junction end. The rearrangement uses TRBV7-9 and TRBJ2-1; TRBD2 is a possible D gene (5 bases). This CDR3 comprises 14 residues. Germline lookup yields CDR1 SEHNR and CDR2 FQNEAQ (reference sequence). CDR3 residues: CASSLGTAYNEQFF. For the CDR3, the DNA is TGTGCCAGCAGCTTAGGGACTGCCTATAATGAGCAGTTCTTC. The full variable domain, with the rest looked up from reference TRBV7-9 and TRBJ2-1, is DTGVSQNPRHKITKRGQNVTFRCDPISEHNRLYWYRQTLGQGPEFLTYFQNEAQLEKSRLLSDRFSAERPKGSFSTLEIQRTEQGDSAMYLCASSLGTAYNEQFFGPGTRLTVL.

This chain links TRBV6-6 with TRBJ2-7, with D uncertain. Deletions cut 6 bases from V and 3 bases from J, with 9 bases between. CDR1 MNHNY and CDR2 SVGAGI come from the germline V gene (reference sequence). The CDR3 totals 12 residues. The CDR3 here is CASRPPDYEQYV. CDR3 bases: TGTGCCAGCAGACCCCCAGACTACGAGCAGTACGTC.

This chain uses TRBV28 with TRBJ1-1, with 10 bases matching TRBD1. V was pared by 3 bases and J by 10 bases, with 11 bases of the junction left unmatched. CDR1 is MDHEN, CDR2 SYDVKM, per germline. CDR3 length: 15 residues. This CDR3 reads CASSFQKGQGLSAFF. The CDR3 region has the DNA TGTGCCAGCAGTTTCCAAAAGGGACAGGGGTTATCAGCTTTCTTT.

This clone appeared once. J is TRBJ2-3 and V is TRBV27, with 8 bases fitting TRBD2. Germline-derived CDR1 and CDR2 are MNHEY and SMNVEV (reference sequence). After removal of 2 bases from V and 4 bases from J, the junction contained 11 bases not matched to a gene. The CDR3 runs to 17 residues. The CDR3 DNA follows: TGTGCCAGCAGTTTAGGGGTAGCGGGGCCGCCCGCAGATACGCAGTATTTT. It specifies CASSLGVAGPPADTQYF.

The J gene is TRBJ1-2, the V gene TRBV7-3, with D tentatively TRBD1 (5 bases). V was cut by 0 bases and J by 8 bases, with 13 bases left in between. Germline V CDR1 and CDR2: SGHTA, FQGTGA. The CDR3 runs to 14 residues. CDR3 sequence: CASSLTFGGRGYTF. The DNA for the CDR3 is TGTGCCAGCAGCTTAACGTTCGGGGGACGGGGCTACACCTTC. Full variable domain (remainder filled in from reference TRBV7-3 and TRBJ1-2): GAGVSQTPSNKVTEKGKYVELRCDPISGHTALYWYRQSLGQGPEFLIYFQGTGAADDSGLPNDRFFAVRPEGSVSTLKIQRTERGDSAVYLCASSLTFGGRGYTFGSGTRLTVV.

The chain uses TRBV19 and TRBJ1-1; the match to TRBD1 covers 7 bases. The germline V gene has CDR1 LNHDA and CDR2 SQIVND (reference sequence). V lost 3 bases to trimming and J lost 4 bases; unmatched junction nucleotides: 5. The CDR3 consists of 14 residues. The CDR3 loop reads CASSIQGGGTEAFF. CDR3 bases: TGTGCCAGTAGTATTCAGGGGGGAGGCACTGAAGCTTTCTTT.

The chain joins TRBV30 to TRBJ1-6; D remains unclear. The germline V gene has CDR1 GTSNPN and CDR2 SVGIG (reference sequence). This CDR3 is 13 amino acids long. The V end was cut by 1 base, the J end by 7 bases, with 8 bases between. The DNA of the CDR3 is TGTGCCTGGAGTGGTACAGCAAATTCACCCCTCCACTTT. This codes for CAWSGTANSPLHF.

The gene calls are TRBV6-1 and TRBJ1-4; D is unclear. The CDR3 is made up of 15 amino acids. V was trimmed by 11 bases and J by 0 bases, leaving 16 bases between them. Germline CDR1 and CDR2: MNHNS and SASEGT. The CDR3: CASLRGDPTNEKLFF. For the CDR3, the DNA is TGTGCCTCGTTGCGCGGGGATCCAACTAATGAAAAACTGTTTTTT.